This T cell receptor (beta chain) was found in a study of shared clonotypes between healthy human individuals. A few counts support this clone. The table came from immunoSEQ multiplex PCR; TCRdb's copy has only in-frame clones and leaves some out. Of over a million clones in the sample, approximately 70% were seen once. With V trimmed by 4 bases and J by 1 base, 4 bases remained unmatched. The CDR3 spans 15 residues. Per germline, CDR1 SNHLY and CDR2 FYNNEI. This sequence originates from a man between 18 and 35 years old in good health. Sequencing was carried out using memory CD4+ T cells sorted from blood. Described subset: CD45RA-negative fraction. The V call is TRBV2, the J call TRBJ1-1; 9 bases agree with TRBD1. The CDR3 bases are TGTGCCAGCAGTGGTGGGGGACAGGGGAACACTGAAGCTTTCTTT. Residues: CASSGGGQGNTEAFF.